The 5 T cell receptor beta chains below all came from one sample that was sequenced in a study of T cells in Graves' hyperthyroidism and ophthalmopathy. Amplified TCR beta CDR3 regions came from RNA transcripts. Using the HTBI primer set, a first-round RT-PCR was run on the TCR CDR3. TCRdb recomputed calls from the multiplex PCR reads with MiXCR, one row per CDR3 protein. The sample records around 300,000 distinct CDR3 sequences, roughly 13% being singletons. Sequencing used blood. The receptors stem from a woman in her thirties or forties with Graves' ophthalmopathy.

This clonotype was found many times. The rearrangement uses TRBV30 and TRBJ1-5; no clear D. This CDR3 has 14 residues. V was cut by 4 bases and J by 3 bases, with 13 bases left in between. Germline CDR1 reads GTSNPN; CDR2 reads SVGIG (reference sequence). The CDR3 is CAWNSGSDNQPQHF. For the CDR3, the DNA is TGTGCCTGGAATTCGGGGTCGGACAATCAGCCCCAGCATTTT.

This clonotype appeared many times. The J gene is TRBJ1-1, the V gene TRBV7-9; possible D gene TRBD1, 6 bases. The CDR3 has 14 residues. Germline loops: CDR1 SEHNR, CDR2 FQNEAQ (reference sequence). With 8 bases removed from V and 0 bases from J, the gap between germline ends came to 13 bases. CDR3 sequence: CASGEQGLNTEAFF. CDR3 sequence (DNA): TGTGCCAGCGGGGAACAGGGCTTGAACACTGAAGCTTTCTTT.

This chain links TRBV30 with TRBJ1-6, with 7 bases matching TRBD1. The CDR3 consists of 19 residues. The junction had 15 bases not matched to a gene; V was cut back by 4 bases and J by 0 bases. Germline V gene data show CDR1 as GTSNPN and CDR2 as SVGIG (reference sequence). This CDR3 reads CAWTSTGAGTSSYNSPLHF. The CDR3 DNA reads as TGTGCCTGGACCTCCACAGGGGCAGGCACTAGCTCCTATAATTCACCCCTCCACTTT.

This clonotype has just one count. It may be a read error: a sequence one base away is much more abundant. The V gene is TRBV25-1, the J gene TRBJ1-1, with no clear D. Germline-derived CDR1 and CDR2 are MGHDK and SYGVNS. The CDR3 consists of 14 residues. Trimming shortened V by 8 bases and J by 3 bases, and 16 bases separated the two germline ends. In nucleotides, the CDR3 is TGTGCCAGCCGTAATTTTGGGCGCGACACTGAAGCTTTCTTT. Translating gives CASRNFGRDTEAFF.

This clonotype was recorded at least ten times. This chain uses TRBV20-1 with TRBJ2-2; 9 bases match TRBD2. The CDR3 consists of 13 residues. Germline V gene lookup returns CDR1 DFQATT and CDR2 SNEGSKA (reference sequence). J was trimmed by 7 bases and V by 5 bases; bases with no gene match: 5. CDR3 bases: TGCAGTGCTGATAGCGGGAGCGTCGGGGAGCTGTTTTTT. This encodes CSADSGSVGELFF.